The sequence of this T cell receptor (beta chain) was determined in a study of blood T cell repertoires in COVID-19. At the level of the study: The origin of the acute and convalescent COVID-19 samples was the United States, Italy and Spain. The analysed material was cDNA or gDNA that came from T cells, B-cell-depleted T cells, or PBMCs.

J gave up 1 base and V 4 bases, and 4 bases lay outside the gene matches. From germline, CDR1 is SQVTM and CDR2 ANQGSEA. This CDR3 is built from 14 residues. The count of this clone is one. Authors' processing steps: Reference gene primer amplification in the assay estimated nucleated cell counts. The protocol was immunoSEQ multiplex PCR, while the TCRdb copy is restricted to in-frame clones and leaves out a portion. From that table come the V and J calls and clone size; the DNA was used to work out D and trimming. The sample records roughly 150,000 clones, more than 75% being singletons. The clonotype originates from a man aged 60-69 years with acute or convalescent COVID-19. Sequenced input: peripheral blood. The chain uses TRBV29-1 and TRBJ2-1; the match to TRBD1 covers 7 bases. This CDR3 is CSVGKGQSYNEQFF. The CDR3 nucleotides are TGCAGCGTTGGGAAGGGACAGTCCTACAATGAGCAGTTCTTC.